The rows below give T cell receptor beta chains drawn from one sample of a study of blood T cell repertoires in COVID-19. Produced via immunoSEQ multiplex PCR; TCRdb's table is partial and in-frame only. The repertoire holds roughly 160,000 clones, with around 84% as singletons. The sample taken for sequencing was peripheral blood. Receptor source: a woman between 50 and 59 years old with COVID-19, enrolled during active disease. Both conserved end residues are part of each CDR3. The order of the fields is J gene, clone size, V gene, D gene, CDR3 DNA, CDR3 protein. The D gene is left open where the match is weak. Size is omitted from some rows. Given values are once, few, many or a class for expanded clones.

TRBJ2-1 | . | TRBV15 | TRBD2 | TGTGCCACCAGCATAGCGGGGGCCGATGAGCAGTTCTTC | CATSIAGADEQFF
TRBJ2-7 | . | TRBV19 | . | TGTGCCACCAGACAGGGAGGATCTTCCTACGAGCAGTACTTC | CATRQGGSSYEQYF
TRBJ2-5 | . | TRBV12-3/TRBV12-4 | . | TGTGCCAGCAGTTTAGGGCCTACCGGGGGGTACTTC | CASSLGPTGGYF
TRBJ2-1 | . | TRBV15 | TRBD2 | TGTGCCACCAGCGCGCGGGGGGGCTCGTACAATGAGCAGTTCTTC | CATSARGGSYNEQFF
TRBJ1-6 | . | TRBV30 | . | TGTGCCTGGAGTGCAGGGTTGGGAAATTCACCCCTCCACTTT | CAWSAGLGNSPLHF
TRBJ1-1 | once | TRBV12-2 | . | TGTGCAAGTGGGGACAGAGTTATGAACACTGAAGCTTTCTTT | CASGDRVMNTEAFF
TRBJ1-2 | . | TRBV18 | . | TGTGCCAGCTCACCTACCGGGGATTATGGCTACACCTTC | CASSPTGDYGYTF
TRBJ2-7 | . | TRBV6-6 | TRBD1 | TGTGCCAGCAGTCCCGGGACAGGGGCTCTCGAGCAGTACTTC | CASSPGTGALEQYF
TRBJ2-1 | . | TRBV19 | . | TGTGCCAGTAGTATAAGGACAGAGTACAATGAGCAGTTCTTC | CASSIRTEYNEQFF
TRBJ1-1 | . | TRBV29-1 | TRBD1 | TGCATTGCAGGGACAGGGGGCACTGAAGCTTTCTTT | CIAGTGGTEAFF
TRBJ2-7 | few | TRBV20-1 | . | TGCAGTGCTAGACAGGGTTACGAGCAGTACTTC | CSARQGYEQYF
TRBJ2-5 | . | TRBV5-1 | TRBD2 | TGCGCCAGCAGGGGGGGGACCGGGCAAGAGACCCAGTACTTC | CASRGGTGQETQYF
TRBJ1-5 | . | TRBV12-5 | . | TGTGCTAGTGTCTCCCTCGGTAGCAATCAGCCCCAGCATTTT | CASVSLGSNQPQHF
TRBJ2-7 | . | TRBV27 | . | TGTGCCAGCAGCCGGCGGGACGGCAAGTCTTACGAGCAGTACTTC | CASSRRDGKSYEQYF
TRBJ2-7 | . | TRBV6-1 | . | TGTGCCAGCAGCGAAATCTTAGCCGAGCCTACCTACGAGCAGTACTTC | CASSEILAEPTYEQYF
TRBJ2-3 | . | TRBV7-9 | . | TGTGCCAGCAGCTTAGCGCAGGCGACAGATACGCAGTATTTT | CASSLAQATDTQYF
TRBJ2-7 | . | TRBV13 | TRBD1 | TGTGCCAGCAGCCCACCGGGACAGGGGACCCACGAGCAGTACTTC | CASSPPGQGTHEQYF
TRBJ1-4 | . | TRBV6-2/TRBV6-3 | TRBD1 | TGTGCCAGCAGTACGAACAGGGGGCTCGGTGAAAAACTGTTTTTT | CASSTNRGLGEKLFF
TRBJ1-5 | . | TRBV10-3 | . | TGTGCCATCAGTGAGTCATTGGGCGGCAATCAGCCCCAGCATTTT | CAISESLGGNQPQHF
TRBJ2-7 | . | TRBV6-5 | TRBD1 | TGTGCCAGCAGTTACGGCCCCGGGACAGGGGGACGTGAGCAGTACTTC | CASSYGPGTGGREQYF
TRBJ2-1 | . | TRBV11-2 | TRBD2 | TGTGCCAGCAGCCCACGGACTAGCGGTTCCTACAATGAGCAGTTCTTC | CASSPRTSGSYNEQFF
TRBJ2-7 | . | TRBV6-5 | TRBD1 | TGTGCCAGCAGCCCGGACAGGGTTTCCTACGAGCAGTACTTC | CASSPDRVSYEQYF
TRBJ2-2 | . | TRBV7-2 | . | TGTGCCAGCAGCTTCGGCCCCACTCGGGGTAGCACCGGGGAGCTGTTTTTT | CASSFGPTRGSTGELFF
TRBJ1-1 | . | TRBV18 | TRBD1 | TGTGCCAGCTCACCCCCGGCGGGAAGCCCCAGGGGGACTGAAGCTTTCTTT | CASSPPAGSPRGTEAFF
TRBJ1-2 | . | TRBV2 | . | TGTGCCAGCAGTGAAGGACTCCCTAACTATGGCTACACCTTC | CASSEGLPNYGYTF
TRBJ2-3 | . | TRBV24-1 | TRBD2 | TGTGCCACCAGTGACTTTAGCGGGGGAAGCCCAGATACGCAGTATTTT | CATSDFSGGSPDTQYF
TRBJ2-7 | . | TRBV11-2 | . | TGTGCCAGCAGCCCAGGCTACTACGAGCAGTACTTC | CASSPGYYEQYF
TRBJ1-5 | . | TRBV28 | . | TGTGCCAGCAGTTTATCCATGGGGGGTCAGCCCCAGCATTTT | CASSLSMGGQPQHF
TRBJ1-3 | . | TRBV6-5 | . | TGTGCCAGCAGTTACTCGAGAGGGACTGGAAGCACCATATATTTT | CASSYSRGTGSTIYF
TRBJ2-7 | . | TRBV11-2 | . | TGTGCCAGCAGCTTCTCCCCCTCCTACGAGCAGTACTTC | CASSFSPSYEQYF
TRBJ1-6 | . | TRBV3-1/TRBV3-2 | TRBD1 | TGTGCCAGCAGCCAGGGACAGGGGGAATCACCCCTCCACTTT | CASSQGQGESPLHF
TRBJ1-6 | . | TRBV28 | . | TGTGCCAGCAGTTTAGTTGGGTTCGCGGGCCGCAATTCACCCCTCCACTTT | CASSLVGFAGRNSPLHF
TRBJ2-7 | once | TRBV11-3 | TRBD1 | TGTGCCAGCAGCTTAGTCTCCGGGACAGTGACCTACGAGCAGTACTTC | CASSLVSGTVTYEQYF
TRBJ2-7 | . | TRBV5-1 | TRBD2 | TGCGCCAGCAGCTGGACCGCCTCTAGCGGCTACGAGCAGTACTTC | CASSWTASSGYEQYF
TRBJ2-5 | . | TRBV5-1 | . | TGCGCCAGTACAAGATGGCCCCAAGAGACCCAGTACTTC | CASTRWPQETQYF
TRBJ1-1 | . | TRBV6-6 | TRBD1 | TGTGCCAGCATAGTGACAGGGGGCAAGGTAGGCACTGAAGCTTTCTTT | CASIVTGGKVGTEAFF